This T cell receptor beta chain was identified during a study of T-cell memory formation after mild COVID-19. General observations from the study: Day 15 to 85 contractors were CD4/CD8 balanced; later expanders leaned CD4+. Specificity for SARS-CoV-2 was not confirmed among the second-wave clones peaking on day 37.

Germline CDR1 SGHTA, CDR2 FQGNSA. The CDR3 extends over 15 amino acids. Trimming took 7 bases from V and 5 from J, leaving 19 bases between them. This clonotype was seen a handful of times. What it binds is unknown. TCRdb reprocessed the 5' RACE reads via MiXCR and lists one record per CDR3 protein. The sample lists 310,000 or so distinct CDR3 sequences, 15% to 20% occurring once. Input material: PBMCs or a T cell subset sorted from them (not recorded which). This sequence originates from a man between 18 and 29 years old who had mild COVID-19 (a few samples of this study predate the infection). Cell type and time point are not known. The chain recombines TRBV7-2 with TRBJ2-3; tentatively, D is TRBD1 or TRBD2 (5 bases each). The CDR3 nucleotides are TGTGCCAGCAATTTAGCGTCGGGGCCAGTAGATACGCAGTATTTT. It specifies CASNLASGPVDTQYF.